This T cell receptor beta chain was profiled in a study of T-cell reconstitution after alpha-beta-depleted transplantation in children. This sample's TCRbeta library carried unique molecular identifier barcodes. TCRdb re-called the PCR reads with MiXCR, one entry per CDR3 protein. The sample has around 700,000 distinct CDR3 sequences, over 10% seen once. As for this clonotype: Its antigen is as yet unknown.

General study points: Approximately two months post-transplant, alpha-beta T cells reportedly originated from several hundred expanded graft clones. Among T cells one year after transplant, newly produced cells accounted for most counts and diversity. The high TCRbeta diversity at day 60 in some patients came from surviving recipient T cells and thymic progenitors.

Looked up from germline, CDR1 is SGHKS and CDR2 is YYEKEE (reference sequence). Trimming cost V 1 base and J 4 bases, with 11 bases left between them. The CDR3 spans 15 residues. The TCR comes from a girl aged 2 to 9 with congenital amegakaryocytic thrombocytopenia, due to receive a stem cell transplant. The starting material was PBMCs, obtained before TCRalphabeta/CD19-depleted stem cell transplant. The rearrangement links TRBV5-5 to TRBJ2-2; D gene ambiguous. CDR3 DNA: TGTGCCAGCAGCTTGTACTCCGGAACCACCGGGGAGCTGTTTTTT. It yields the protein CASSLYSGTTGELFF.